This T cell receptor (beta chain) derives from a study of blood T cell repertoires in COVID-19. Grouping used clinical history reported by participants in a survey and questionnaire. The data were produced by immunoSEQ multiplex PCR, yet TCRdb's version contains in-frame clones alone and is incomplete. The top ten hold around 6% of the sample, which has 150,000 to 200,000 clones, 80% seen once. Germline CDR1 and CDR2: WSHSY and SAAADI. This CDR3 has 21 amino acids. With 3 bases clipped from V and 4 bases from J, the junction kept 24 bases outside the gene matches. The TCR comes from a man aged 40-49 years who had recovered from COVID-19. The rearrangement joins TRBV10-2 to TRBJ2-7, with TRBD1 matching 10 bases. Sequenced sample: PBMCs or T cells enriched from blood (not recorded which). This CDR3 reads CASSDRFSDDPYRQGAYEQYV. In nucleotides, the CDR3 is TGCGCCAGCAGTGACCGCTTCTCCGATGACCCCTATCGACAGGGGGCTTACGAGCAGTACGTC.